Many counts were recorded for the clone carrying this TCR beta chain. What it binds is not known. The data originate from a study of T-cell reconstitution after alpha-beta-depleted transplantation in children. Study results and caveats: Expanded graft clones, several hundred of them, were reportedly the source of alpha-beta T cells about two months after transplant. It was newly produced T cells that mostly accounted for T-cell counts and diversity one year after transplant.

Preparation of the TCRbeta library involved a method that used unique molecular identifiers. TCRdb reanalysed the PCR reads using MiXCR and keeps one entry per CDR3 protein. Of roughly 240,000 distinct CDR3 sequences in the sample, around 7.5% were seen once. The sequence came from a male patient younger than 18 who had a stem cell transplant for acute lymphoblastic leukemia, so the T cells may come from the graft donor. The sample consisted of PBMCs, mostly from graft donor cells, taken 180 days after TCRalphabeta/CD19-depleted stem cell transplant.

The CDR3 loop reads CATSDPGGATDTQYF. CDR3 bases: TGTGCCACCAGTGACCCCGGGGGGGCCACAGATACGCAGTATTTT. The gene calls are TRBV24-1 and TRBJ2-3; 8 nucleotides align to TRBD2. Losses at the gene ends were 4 bases for V and 2 bases for J; bases not matched to a gene: 4. Germline assignment: CDR1 KGHDR and CDR2 SFDVKD. The CDR3 has 15 residues.